This T cell receptor (beta chain) was sequenced during a study of cytomegalovirus exposure and HLA in healthy donors. Findings and limits, study-wide: The study assumed roughly uniform donor sequencing depth for presence/absence analyses. In a later analysis, an Asian-associated ancestry cluster reportedly showed fewer N-insertions than the roughly 700-donor mean. A later analysis by the authors found several of the most significant clusters apparently linked to common viral pathogens. Only CMV serostatus was available as immune exposure information.

Primers for the PCR totalled 60 Vbeta and 13 Jbeta. The method was immunoSEQ multiplex PCR; TCRdb's version includes in-frame clones alone and lacks a portion of them. The table includes approximately 150,000 clones, 70% to 80% detected once. Concerning this clone: What it recognizes is unknown.

This clonotype originated in a middle-aged man in good health and CMV-seronegative. The sample comprised PBMCs.

The CDR3 spells CASSLGTSGTDTQYF. The CDR3, as DNA: TGTGCCAGCAGCTTAGGGACTAGCGGAACAGATACGCAGTATTTT. The chain uses TRBV7-9 and TRBJ2-3; 10 bases agree with TRBD2. The CDR3 consists of 15 residues. The V and J ends lost 1 base and 3 bases, in that order; junction bases with no gene match: 1. Germline V gene lookup returns CDR1 SEHNR and CDR2 FQNEAQ (reference sequence).